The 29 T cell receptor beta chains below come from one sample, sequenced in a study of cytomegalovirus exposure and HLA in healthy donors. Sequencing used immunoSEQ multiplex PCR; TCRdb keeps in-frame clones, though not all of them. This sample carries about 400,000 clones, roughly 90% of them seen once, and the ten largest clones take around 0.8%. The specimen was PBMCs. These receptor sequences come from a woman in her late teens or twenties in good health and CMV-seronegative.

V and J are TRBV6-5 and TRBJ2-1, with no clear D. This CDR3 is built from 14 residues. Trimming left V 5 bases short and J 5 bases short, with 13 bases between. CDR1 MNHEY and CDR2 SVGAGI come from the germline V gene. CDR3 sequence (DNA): TGTGCCAGCAGTCACGAGAGGAGAGACAATGAGCAGTTCTTC. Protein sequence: CASSHERRDNEQFF.

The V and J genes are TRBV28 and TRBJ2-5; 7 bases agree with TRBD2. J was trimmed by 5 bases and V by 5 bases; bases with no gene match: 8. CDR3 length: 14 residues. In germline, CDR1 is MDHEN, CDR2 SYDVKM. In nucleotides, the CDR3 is TGTGCCAGCAGTCCAAGACTAGCCAAGGAGACCCAGTACTTC. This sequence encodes CASSPRLAKETQYF.

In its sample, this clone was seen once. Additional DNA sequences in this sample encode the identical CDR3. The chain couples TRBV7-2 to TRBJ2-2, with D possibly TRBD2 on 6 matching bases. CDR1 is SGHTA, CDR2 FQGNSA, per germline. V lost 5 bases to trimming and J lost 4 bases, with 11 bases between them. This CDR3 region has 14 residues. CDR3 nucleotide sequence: TGTGCCAGCAGCCAGGGACTTACCACCGGGGAGCTGTTTTTT. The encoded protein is CASSQGLTTGELFF.

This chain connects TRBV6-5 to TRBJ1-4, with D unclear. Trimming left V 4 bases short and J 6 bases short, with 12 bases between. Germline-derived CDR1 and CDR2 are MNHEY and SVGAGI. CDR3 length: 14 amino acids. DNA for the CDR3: TGTGCCAGCAGTTCGATTCAGTCTCATGAAAAACTGTTTTTT. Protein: CASSSIQSHEKLFF.

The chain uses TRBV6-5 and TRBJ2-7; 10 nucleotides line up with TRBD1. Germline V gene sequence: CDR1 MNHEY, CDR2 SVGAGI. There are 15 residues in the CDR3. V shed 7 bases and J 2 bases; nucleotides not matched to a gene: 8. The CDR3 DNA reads TGTGCCAGCAATAACGGGGGGACAGGGGCCTACGAGCAGTACTTC. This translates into CASNNGGTGAYEQYF.

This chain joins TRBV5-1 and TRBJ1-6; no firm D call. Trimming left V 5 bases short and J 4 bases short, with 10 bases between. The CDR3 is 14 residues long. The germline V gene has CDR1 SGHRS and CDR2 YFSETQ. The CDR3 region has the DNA TGCGCCAGCAGACAGAAAGTATATAATTCACCCCTCCACTTT. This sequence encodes CASRQKVYNSPLHF.

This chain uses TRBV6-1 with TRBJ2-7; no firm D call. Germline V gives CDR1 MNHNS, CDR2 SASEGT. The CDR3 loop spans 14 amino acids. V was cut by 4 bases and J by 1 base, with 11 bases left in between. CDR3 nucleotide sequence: TGTGCCAGCAGTGGCGATGCAGGTTCCTACGAGCAGTACTTC. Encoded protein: CASSGDAGSYEQYF.

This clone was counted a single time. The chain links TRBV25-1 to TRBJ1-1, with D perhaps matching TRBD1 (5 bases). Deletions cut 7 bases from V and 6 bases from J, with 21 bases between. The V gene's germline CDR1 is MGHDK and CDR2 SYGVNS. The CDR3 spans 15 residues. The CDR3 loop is CASTSGPGGEPEAFF. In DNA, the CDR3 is TGTGCCAGCACGTCGGGCCCCGGAGGGGAGCCTGAAGCTTTCTTT.

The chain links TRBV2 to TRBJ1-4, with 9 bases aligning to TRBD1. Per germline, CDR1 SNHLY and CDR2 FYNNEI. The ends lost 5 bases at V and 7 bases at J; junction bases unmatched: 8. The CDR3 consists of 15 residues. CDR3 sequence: CASSWGTGRGEKLFF. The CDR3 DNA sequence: TGTGCCAGCAGTTGGGGGACAGGGAGGGGTGAAAAACTGTTTTTT.

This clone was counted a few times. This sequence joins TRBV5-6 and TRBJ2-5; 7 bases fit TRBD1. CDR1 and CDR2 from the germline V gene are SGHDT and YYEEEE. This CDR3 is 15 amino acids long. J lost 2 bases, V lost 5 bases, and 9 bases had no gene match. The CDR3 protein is CASRRAGTAQETQYF. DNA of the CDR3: TGTGCCAGCAGGAGAGCCGGGACAGCACAAGAGACCCAGTACTTC.

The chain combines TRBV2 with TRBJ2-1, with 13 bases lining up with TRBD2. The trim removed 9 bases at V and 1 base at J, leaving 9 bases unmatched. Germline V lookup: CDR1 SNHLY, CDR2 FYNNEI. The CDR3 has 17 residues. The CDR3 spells CASRLAGGGVSYNEQFF. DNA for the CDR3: TGTGCCAGTCGACTAGCGGGGGGCGGAGTTTCCTACAATGAGCAGTTCTTC.

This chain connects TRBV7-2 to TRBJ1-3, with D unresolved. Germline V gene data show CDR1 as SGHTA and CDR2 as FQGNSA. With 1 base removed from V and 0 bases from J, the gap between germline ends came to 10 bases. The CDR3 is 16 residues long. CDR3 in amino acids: CASSLGPGNSGNTIYF. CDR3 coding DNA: TGTGCCAGCAGCTTAGGTCCGGGGAACTCTGGAAACACCATATATTTT. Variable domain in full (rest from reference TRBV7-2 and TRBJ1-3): GAGVSQSPSNKVTEKGKDVELRCDPISGHTALYWYRQSLGQGLEFLIYFQGNSAPDKSGLPSDRFSAERTGGSVSTLTIQRTQQEDSAVYLCASSLGPGNSGNTIYFGEGSWLTVV.

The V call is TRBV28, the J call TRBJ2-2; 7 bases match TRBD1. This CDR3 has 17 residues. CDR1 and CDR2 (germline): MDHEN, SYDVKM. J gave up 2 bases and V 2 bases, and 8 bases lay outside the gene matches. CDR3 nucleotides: TGTGCCAGCAGTTTACCCCCGAGGGGGCCAAACACCGGGGAGCTGTTTTTT. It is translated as CASSLPPRGPNTGELFF.

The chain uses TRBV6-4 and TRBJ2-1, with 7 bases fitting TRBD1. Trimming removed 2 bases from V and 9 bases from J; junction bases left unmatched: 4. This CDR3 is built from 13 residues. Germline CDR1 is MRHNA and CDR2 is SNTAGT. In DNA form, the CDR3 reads TGTGCCAGCAGTGACAGGGGGCGCTCTGAGCAGTTCTTC. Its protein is CASSDRGRSEQFF.

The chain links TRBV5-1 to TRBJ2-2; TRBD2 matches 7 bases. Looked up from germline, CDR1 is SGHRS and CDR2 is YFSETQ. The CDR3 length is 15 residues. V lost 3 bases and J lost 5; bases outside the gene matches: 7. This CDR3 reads CASSSREKWTGELFF. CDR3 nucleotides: TGCGCCAGCAGCTCGCGGGAGAAGTGGACCGGGGAGCTGTTTTTT. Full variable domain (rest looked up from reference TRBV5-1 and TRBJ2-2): KAGVTQTPRYLIKTRGQQVTLSCSPISGHRSVSWYQQTPGQGLQFLFEYFSETQRNKGNFPGRFSGRQFSNSRSEMNVSTLELGDSALYLCASSSREKWTGELFFGEGSRLTVL.

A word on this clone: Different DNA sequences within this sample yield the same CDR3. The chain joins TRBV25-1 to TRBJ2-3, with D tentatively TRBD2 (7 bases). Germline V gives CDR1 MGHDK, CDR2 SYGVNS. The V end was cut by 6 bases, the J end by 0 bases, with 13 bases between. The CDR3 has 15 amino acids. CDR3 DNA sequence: TGTGCCAGCAGCCCTAGGGGGGGGAGCACAGATACGCAGTATTTT. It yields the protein CASSPRGGSTDTQYF.

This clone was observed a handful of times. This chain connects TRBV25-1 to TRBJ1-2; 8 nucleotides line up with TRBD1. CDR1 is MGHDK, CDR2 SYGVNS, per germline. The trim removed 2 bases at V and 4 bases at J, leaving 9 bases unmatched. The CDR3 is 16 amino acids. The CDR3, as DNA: TGTGCCAGCAGTGAAGGCGGGGCAGGGGGCCTCTATGGCTACACCTTC. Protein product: CASSEGGAGGLYGYTF.

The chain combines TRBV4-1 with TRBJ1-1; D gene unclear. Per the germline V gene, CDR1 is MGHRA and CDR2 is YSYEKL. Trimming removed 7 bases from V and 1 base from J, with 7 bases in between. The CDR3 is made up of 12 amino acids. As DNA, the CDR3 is TGCGCCAGCACTGAGAGGAACACTGAAGCTTTCTTT. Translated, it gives CASTERNTEAFF.

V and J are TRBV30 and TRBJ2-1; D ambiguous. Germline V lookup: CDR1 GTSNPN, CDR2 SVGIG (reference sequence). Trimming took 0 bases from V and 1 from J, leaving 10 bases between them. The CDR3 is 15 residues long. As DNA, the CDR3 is TGTGCCTGGAGTGTAATCCGGGTTTCCTACAATGAGCAGTTCTTC. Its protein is CAWSVIRVSYNEQFF.

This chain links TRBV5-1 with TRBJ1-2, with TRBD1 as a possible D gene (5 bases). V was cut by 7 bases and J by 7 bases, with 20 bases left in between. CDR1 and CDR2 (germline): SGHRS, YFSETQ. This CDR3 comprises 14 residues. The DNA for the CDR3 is TGCGCCAGCGCCTGGGAGGGAGGGACGGTTGGCTACACCTTC. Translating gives CASAWEGGTVGYTF.

CDR3 sequence (DNA): TGTGCCAGCAGTTCAGGACAGGGTGGGGGCTATGGCTACACCTTC. Its translation is CASSSGQGGGYGYTF. The genes are TRBV27 and TRBJ1-2; TRBD1 agrees at 8 bases. The CDR3 covers 15 residues. CDR1 is MNHEY and CDR2 is SMNVEV in the germline V gene (reference sequence). J was trimmed by 4 bases and V by 4 bases; bases with no gene match: 8.

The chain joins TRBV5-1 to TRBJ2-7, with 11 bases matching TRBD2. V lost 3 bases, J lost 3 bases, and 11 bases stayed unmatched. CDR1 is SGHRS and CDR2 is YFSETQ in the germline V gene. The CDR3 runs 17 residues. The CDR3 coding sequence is TGCGCCAGCAGCTCTTCGGGGACTAGCGGTGAACACTACGAGCAGTACTTC. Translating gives CASSSSGTSGEHYEQYF.

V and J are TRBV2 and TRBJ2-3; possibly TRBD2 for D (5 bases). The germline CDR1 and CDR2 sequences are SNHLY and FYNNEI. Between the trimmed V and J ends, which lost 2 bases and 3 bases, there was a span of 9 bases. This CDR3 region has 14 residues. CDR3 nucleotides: TGTGCCAGCAGTGAACTCGAGGGAACAGATACGCAGTATTTT. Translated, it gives CASSELEGTDTQYF.

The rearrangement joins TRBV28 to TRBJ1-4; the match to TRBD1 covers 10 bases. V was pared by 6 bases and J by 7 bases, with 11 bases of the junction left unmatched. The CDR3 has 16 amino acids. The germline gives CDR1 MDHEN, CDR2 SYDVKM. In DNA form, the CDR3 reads TGTGCCAGCAGGATCCTTCTGACAGGGGGCGGTGAAAAACTGTTTTTT. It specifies CASRILLTGGGEKLFF.

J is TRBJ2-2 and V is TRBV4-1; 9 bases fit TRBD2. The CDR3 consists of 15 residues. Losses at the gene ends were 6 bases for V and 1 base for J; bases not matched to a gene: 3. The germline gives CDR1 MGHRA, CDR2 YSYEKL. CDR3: CASSRTSVNTGELFF. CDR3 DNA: TGCGCCAGCAGTCGGACTAGCGTGAACACCGGGGAGCTGTTTTTT.

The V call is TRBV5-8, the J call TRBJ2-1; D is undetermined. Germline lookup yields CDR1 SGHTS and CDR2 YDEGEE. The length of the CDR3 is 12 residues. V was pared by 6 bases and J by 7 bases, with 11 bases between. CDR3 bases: TGTGCCAGCACGCTCCCAGTGAATGAGCAGTTCTTC. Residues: CASTLPVNEQFF.

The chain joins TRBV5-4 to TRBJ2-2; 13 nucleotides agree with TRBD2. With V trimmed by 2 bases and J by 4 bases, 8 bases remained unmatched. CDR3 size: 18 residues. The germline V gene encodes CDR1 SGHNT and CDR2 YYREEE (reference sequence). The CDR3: CASSLLAGGPSSTGELFF. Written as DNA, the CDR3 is TGTGCCAGCAGCTTACTAGCGGGAGGGCCCTCGAGCACCGGGGAGCTGTTTTTT.

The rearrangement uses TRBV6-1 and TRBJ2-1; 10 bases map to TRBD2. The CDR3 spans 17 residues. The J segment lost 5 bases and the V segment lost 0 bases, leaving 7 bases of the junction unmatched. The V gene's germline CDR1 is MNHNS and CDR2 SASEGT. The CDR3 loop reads CASSEATSGNFHNEQFF. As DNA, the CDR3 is TGTGCCAGCAGTGAAGCCACTAGCGGGAACTTTCACAATGAGCAGTTCTTC.

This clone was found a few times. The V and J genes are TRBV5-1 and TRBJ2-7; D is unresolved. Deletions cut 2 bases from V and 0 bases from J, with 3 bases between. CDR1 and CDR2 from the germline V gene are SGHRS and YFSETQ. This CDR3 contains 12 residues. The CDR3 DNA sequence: TGCGCCAGCAGCTTCGGCTCCTACGAGCAGTACTTC. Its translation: CASSFGSYEQYF.